These 6 T cell receptor beta chains were sequenced from one sample in a study of control samples from healthy donors and cancer patients. The table came from immunoSEQ multiplex PCR; TCRdb's copy has only in-frame clones and leaves some out. The data show 180,000 or so clones, just under 95% seen once. The specimen was blood. The receptors were gathered from a woman aged 55-69 years in good health.

J is TRBJ2-2 and V is TRBV18, with D perhaps TRBD1 (6 bases). V was trimmed by 1 base and J by 0 bases, leaving 12 bases between them. The CDR3 extends over 17 amino acids. The germline CDR1 and CDR2 sequences are KGHSH and LQKENI. As DNA, the CDR3 is TGTGCCAGCTCACCACGGACAGCGGCCACGAACACCGGGGAGCTGTTTTTT. Its protein is CASSPRTAATNTGELFF.

The rearrangement links TRBV5-1 to TRBJ1-2; the match to TRBD1 covers 9 bases. Germline V CDR1 and CDR2: SGHRS, YFSETQ. The junction had 13 bases not matched to a gene; V was cut back by 4 bases and J by 3 bases. The CDR3 length is 17 residues. CDR3 DNA sequence: TGCGCCAGCAGCCCTACCGGGACAGGGCACTCGGACTATGGCTACACCTTC. Its translation is CASSPTGTGHSDYGYTF.

J is TRBJ2-6 and V is TRBV30; D is perhaps TRBD1 (5 bases). This CDR3 has 13 residues. Trimming shortened V by 7 bases and J by 0 bases, and 7 bases separated the two germline ends. Per germline, CDR1 GTSNPN and CDR2 SVGIG (reference sequence). DNA of the CDR3: TGTGCCTCCGACAGCTCTGGGGCCAACGTCCTGACTTTC. Amino acid sequence: CASDSSGANVLTF.

This clone was picked up one time. V is TRBV27 and J is TRBJ1-2; D is undetermined. Trimming took off 5 bases at V and 4 bases at J, with 11 bases between the two ends. The germline gives CDR1 MNHEY, CDR2 SMNVEV (reference sequence). This CDR3 has 13 residues. The CDR3 sequence: CASSQSWVYGYTF. CDR3 bases: TGTGCCAGCAGTCAGTCGTGGGTCTATGGCTACACCTTC.

The V and J genes are TRBV7-9 and TRBJ1-1; D unclear. The germline gives CDR1 SEHNR, CDR2 FQNEAQ (reference sequence). The CDR3 is 14 amino acids. V was clipped by 7 bases and J by 0 bases, with 12 bases between them. DNA of the CDR3: TGTGCCAGCACCAAAGATCAGTTGAACACTGAAGCTTTCTTT. Translated, it gives CASTKDQLNTEAFF. The full variable domain, its missing parts supplied by reference TRBV7-9 and TRBJ1-1, is DTGVSQNPRHKITKRGQNVTFRCDPISEHNRLYWYRQTLGQGPEFLTYFQNEAQLEKSRLLSDRFSAERPKGSFSTLEIQRTEQGDSAMYLCASTKDQLNTEAFFGQGTRLTVV.

The rearrangement joins TRBV28 to TRBJ2-6; 7 positions agree with TRBD1. With V trimmed by 6 bases and J by 5 bases, 13 bases remained unmatched. From germline, CDR1 is MDHEN and CDR2 SYDVKM. CDR3 size: 17 residues. The CDR3 region has the DNA TGTGCCAGCAGGCTCCGACAGGGTAAAACGAGGGCCAACGTCCTGACTTTC. Translated: CASRLRQGKTRANVLTF.